The 11 T cell receptor beta chains listed next were all sequenced from one sample in a study of blood T cell repertoires in COVID-19. Libraries were prepared by immunoSEQ multiplex PCR; TCRdb keeps only in-frame clonotypes and omits some of them. There are approximately 120,000 clones in the sample; approximately 90% occur only once, and approximately 1.4% lies in the top ten. Sequenced sample: peripheral blood. The receptors were gathered from a human donor in a cohort sampled during active COVID-19.

In its sample, this clone was seen a few times. The rearrangement uses TRBV5-5 and TRBJ1-5; 9 bases fit TRBD1. Germline V lookup: CDR1 SGHKS, CDR2 YYEKEE (reference sequence). CDR3 length: 15 amino acids. V was clipped by 6 bases and J by 7 bases; unmatched bases: 11. The CDR3 bases are TGTGCCAGCACCGCACAGGGGGCTTCGGGACAGCCCCAGCATTTT. It yields the protein CASTAQGASGQPQHF. The whole variable domain, remainder taken from reference TRBV5-5 and TRBJ1-5, is DAGVTQSPTHLIKTRGQQVTLRCSPISGHKSVSWYQQVLGQGPQFIFQYYEKEERGRGNFPDRFSARQFPNYSSELNVNALLLGDSALYLCASTAQGASGQPQHFGDGTRLSIL.

V is TRBV14 and J is TRBJ2-1, with 7 positions matching TRBD2. V lost 2 bases to trimming and J lost 5 bases; unmatched junction nucleotides: 9. Germline V gene sequence: CDR1 SGHDN, CDR2 FVKESK. The CDR3 length is 16 residues. The CDR3 loop is CASSQTERGPNNEQFF. The CDR3 region has the DNA TGTGCCAGCAGCCAAACCGAGCGGGGTCCGAACAATGAGCAGTTCTTC.

This clone came up a few times. The chain recombines TRBV6-5 with TRBJ1-1, with D tentatively TRBD1 (6 bases). Germline V CDR1 and CDR2: MNHEY, SVGAGI. Trimming took off 5 bases at V and 11 bases at J, with 18 bases between the two ends. This CDR3 has 13 amino acids. The CDR3 region has the DNA TGTGCCAGCAGTAGCCAGGACAGCATTAACGCTTTCTTT. Amino acids: CASSSQDSINAFF.

This chain uses TRBV4-1 with TRBJ2-7; 9 positions agree with TRBD1. The CDR3 has 14 residues. With V trimmed by 4 bases and J by 4 bases, 5 bases remained unmatched. Germline V lookup: CDR1 MGHRA, CDR2 YSYEKL. CDR3 sequence reads: CASSPGTGIYEQYF. The CDR3 region has the DNA TGCGCCAGCAGCCCCGGGACAGGGATTTACGAGCAGTACTTC.

The CDR3 loop reads CASSEPSGGTEAFF. The CDR3 coding sequence is TGTGCCAGCAGTGAACCTTCCGGGGGTACTGAAGCTTTCTTT. This chain links TRBV25-1 with TRBJ1-1; D might be TRBD1 (5 bases). This CDR3 is 14 amino acids long. The V end was cut by 2 bases, the J end by 5 bases, with 12 bases between. CDR1 is MGHDK and CDR2 is SYGVNS in the germline V gene. Based on the CDR3 plus reference TRBV25-1 and TRBJ1-1, the full variable domain is EADIYQTPRYLVIGTGKKITLECSQTMGHDKMYWYQQDPGMELHLIHYSYGVNSTEKGDLSSESTVSRIRTEHFPLTLESARPSHTSQYLCASSEPSGGTEAFFGQGTRLTVV.

The chain recombines TRBV3-1 (or the pseudogene TRBV3-2) with TRBJ2-7; 11 nucleotides line up with TRBD2. The CDR3 is made up of 15 amino acids. From germline, CDR1 is LGHDT and CDR2 YNNKEL (reference sequence). After removal of 3 bases from V and 3 bases from J, the junction contained 4 bases not matched to a gene. As DNA, the CDR3 is TGTGCCAGCAGCCAGGGCGGGACTAGCGGCTACGAGCAGTACTTC. This gives the protein CASSQGGTSGYEQYF.

V is TRBV4-2 and J is TRBJ2-7; D possibly corresponds to TRBD2 (6 bases). Trimming stripped 4 bases from V and 7 bases from J, with 20 bases between. Germline V gives CDR1 LGHNA, CDR2 YNFKEQ. The length of the CDR3 is 15 residues. The CDR3 region has the DNA TGTGCCAGCAGCCTGCCCCTGGGAGGCCCTCGGGAGCAGTACTTC. Translation: CASSLPLGGPREQYF.

This clone has a single count. The genes are TRBV19 and TRBJ1-2; TRBD1 matches 9 bases. V lost 4 bases, J lost 8 bases, and 8 bases stayed unmatched. The CDR3 length is 14 residues. Germline loops: CDR1 LNHDA, CDR2 SQIVND (reference sequence). Here the CDR3 reads CASSTTGGPRGYTF. CDR3 in DNA: TGTGCCAGTAGTACGACAGGGGGTCCGAGGGGCTACACCTTC. Supplemented by reference TRBV19 and TRBJ1-2, the full variable domain reads DGGITQSPKYLFRKEGQNVTLSCEQNLNHDAMYWYRQDPGQGLRLIYYSQIVNDFQKGDIAEGYSVSREKKESFPLTVTSAQKNPTAFYLCASSTTGGPRGYTFGSGTRLTVV.

The chain employs TRBV19 and TRBJ2-3; a possible D gene is TRBD2 (5 bases). This CDR3 is built from 13 residues. Germline CDR1 is LNHDA and CDR2 is SQIVND (reference sequence). Trimming pared 7 bases from V and 3 bases from J, leaving 11 bases between. CDR3 DNA: TGTGCCAGTACCGGGATCTTAACAGATACGCAGTATTTT. It specifies CASTGILTDTQYF.

This chain uses TRBV5-4 with TRBJ2-2, with a tentative D call TRBD1 (6 bases). This CDR3 is 15 amino acids long. Per the germline V gene, CDR1 is SGHNT and CDR2 is YYREEE (reference sequence). V lost 3 bases, J lost 5 bases, and 14 bases lay in between. The CDR3 here is CASSSADRQTGELFF. The CDR3 coding sequence is TGTGCCAGCAGCTCGGCGGACAGACAAACCGGGGAGCTGTTTTTT.

The gene calls are TRBV10-3 and TRBJ2-2, with D possibly TRBD1 on 6 matching bases. The CDR3 has 13 amino acids. V lost 2 bases, J lost 7 bases, and 8 bases lay in between. CDR1 is ENHRY, CDR2 SYGVKD, per germline. The CDR3 spells CAISEGGHGELFF. The DNA for the CDR3 is TGTGCCATCAGTGAGGGGGGACACGGGGAGCTGTTTTTT.